These 19 T cell receptor beta chains were sequenced from one sample in a study of CD8 T cells in ankylosing spondylitis. No antigen has been assigned to these receptors. Via MiXCR, TCRdb re-called the 5' RACE reads, giving one row per CDR3 protein. The sample holds approximately 540,000 distinct CDR3 sequences; roughly 13% are singletons and the top ten take nearly 7%. General study findings and limits: Characteristic, it appeared, of ankylosing spondylitis blood was a TCR beta motif of seven or eight highly homologous variants.

Sequenced sample: blood, either unsorted or a sorted T cell fraction (not recorded which). These TCRs come from a male donor with ankylosing spondylitis.

This chain joins TRBV7-9 and TRBJ2-5; D possibly corresponds to TRBD2 (5 bases). The V and J ends lost 1 base and 3 bases respectively, with 12 bases between them. The CDR3 length is 15 residues. Looked up from germline, CDR1 is SEHNR and CDR2 is FQNEAQ (reference sequence). Written as DNA, the CDR3 is TGTGCCAGCAGCTTAGGGACGGGAACTAAAGAGACCCAGTACTTC. It yields the protein CASSLGTGTKETQYF.

The chain employs TRBV27 and TRBJ1-4, with 11 nucleotides matching TRBD1. V shed 7 bases and J 1 base; nucleotides not matched to a gene: 11. The germline V gene encodes CDR1 MNHEY and CDR2 SMNVEV (reference sequence). CDR3 length: 18 residues. CDR3 sequence reads: CASKDIGQGAQTNEKLFF. The DNA for the CDR3 is TGTGCCAGCAAAGATATTGGACAGGGGGCACAAACTAATGAAAAACTGTTTTTT.

V and J are TRBV9 and TRBJ2-7; TRBD1 agrees at 7 bases. The germline CDR1 and CDR2 sequences are SGDLS and YYNGEE. Trimming cost V 4 bases and J 3 bases; bases outside gene matches: 7. The CDR3 contains 14 residues. Written as DNA, the CDR3 is TGTGCCAGCAGCCTGGGACAGATTTTCTACGAGCAGTACTTC. As protein: CASSLGQIFYEQYF.

The gene calls are TRBV7-9 and TRBJ1-1; unclear D gene. The CDR3 sequence is 14 residues long. V dropped 10 bases and J dropped 1 base, with 16 bases sitting between them. The germline CDR1 and CDR2 sequences are SEHNR and FQNEAQ (reference sequence). The CDR3 reads CATQLGSENTEAFF. CDR3 sequence (DNA): TGTGCCACCCAGCTGGGGAGCGAGAACACTGAAGCTTTCTTT.

This clonotype was recorded a few times. The chain combines TRBV12-3 or TRBV12-4 with TRBJ2-1, with 7 positions matching TRBD1. CDR3 length: 15 amino acids. V lost 3 bases, J lost 6 bases, and 8 bases stayed unmatched. The CDR3 coding sequence is TGTGCCAGCAGTTTCCGTCAGGGGGTTGTCAATGAGCAGTTCTTC. Its translation: CASSFRQGVVNEQFF.

The chain is built from TRBV6-5 and TRBJ2-5; D uncertain. Germline V gives CDR1 MNHEY, CDR2 SVGAGI. The CDR3 extends over 14 amino acids. V shed 3 bases and J shed 2 bases, with 10 bases lying between them. CDR3 amino acids: CASSYYLDQETQYF. CDR3 sequence (DNA): TGTGCCAGCAGTTATTATCTAGATCAAGAGACCCAGTACTTC.

The chain recombines TRBV29-1 with TRBJ1-1; maybe TRBD1 (5 bases). The CDR3 is 11 residues long. Looked up from germline, CDR1 is SQVTM and CDR2 is ANQGSEA. The ends were cut back, 6 bases at V and 5 bases at J, with 10 bases in the middle. CDR3 sequence (DNA): TGCAGCGTCCAGGGAAGTACTGAAGCTTTCTTT. The encoded protein is CSVQGSTEAFF.

There are a few counts of this clonotype. This rearrangement joins TRBV29-1 to TRBJ2-5; 7 nucleotides agree with TRBD1. The CDR3 has 14 amino acids. V was pared by 4 bases and J by 0 bases, with 5 bases of the junction left unmatched. Germline loops: CDR1 SQVTM, CDR2 ANQGSEA. The CDR3 spells CSVVGGGYQETQYF. CDR3 nucleotides: TGCAGCGTTGTAGGGGGCGGGTACCAAGAGACCCAGTACTTC.

In its sample, this clonotype was seen a few times. This chain connects TRBV11-2 to TRBJ1-1; 10 bases align to TRBD1. The trim removed 3 bases at V and 4 bases at J, leaving 5 bases unmatched. Germline V CDR1 and CDR2: SGHAT, FQNNGV. This CDR3 has 15 residues. CDR3 loop: CASSFRQGAVTEAFF. CDR3 DNA: TGTGCCAGCAGCTTCCGACAGGGGGCGGTCACTGAAGCTTTCTTT.

This clonotype was seen more than once but under ten times. The chain uses TRBV5-1 and TRBJ2-7, with D possibly matching TRBD2 (5 bases). CDR3 size: 15 residues. Germline assignment: CDR1 SGHRS and CDR2 YFSETQ. Trimming cost V 0 bases and J 2 bases, with 12 bases left between them. The chain's CDR3 is CASSLGAGTTYEQYF. DNA for the CDR3: TGCGCCAGCAGCTTGGGGGCGGGTACCACCTACGAGCAGTACTTC.

The chain has TRBV6-2 or TRBV6-3 and TRBJ2-7, with D perhaps assigned TRBD1 or TRBD2 (5 bases each). V lost 6 bases and J lost 9, with 18 bases in between. The CDR3 has 13 amino acids. Germline V gene lookup returns CDR1 MNHEY and CDR2 SVGEGT. The CDR3 protein is CASRPAGSEWQYV. CDR3 nucleotides: TGTGCCAGCAGACCAGCAGGGAGCGAGTGGCAGTACGTC.

The chain carries TRBV7-2 and TRBJ2-7; D assignment may be TRBD1 or TRBD2 (5 bases each). In germline, CDR1 is SGHTA, CDR2 FQGNSA. Trimming removed 1 base from V and 8 bases from J, with 15 bases in between. The CDR3 totals 14 residues. As DNA, the CDR3 is TGTGCCAGCAGCTTAGGGTCTAGGGACCCAAAGCAGTACTTC. Amino acids: CASSLGSRDPKQYF.

With regard to this clonotype: A much larger clone differs by one base, so this may be a read error. The rearrangement joins TRBV5-5 to TRBJ2-7; 12 bases agree with TRBD2. Germline values: CDR1 SGHKS, CDR2 YYEKEE (reference sequence). The ends lost 0 bases at V and 6 bases at J; junction bases unmatched: 7. The CDR3 is 16 amino acids. The CDR3 bases are TGTGCCAGCAGCTTGGCCCGACTAGCGGGAGCTAGCGAGCAGTACTTC. Translation: CASSLARLAGASEQYF.

This clonotype occurred once. A much larger clone sits a single nucleotide away, making a read error possible. The rearrangement joins TRBV12-3 or TRBV12-4 to TRBJ2-6; tentatively, D is TRBD2 (5 bases). This CDR3 contains 17 residues. DNA for the CDR3: TGTACCAGCAGTGCGCCGGGGTTCTTGGGAGGGGCCAACGTCCTGACTTTC. As protein: CTSSAPGFLGGANVLTF.

This clonotype was counted between two and nine times. This chain connects TRBV9 to TRBJ1-3; D gene unclear. V lost 3 bases, J lost 4 bases, and 11 bases lay in between. Germline CDR1 reads SGDLS; CDR2 reads YYNGEE. This CDR3 region has 14 residues. CDR3: CASSAATAGNTIYF. CDR3 sequence (DNA): TGTGCCAGCAGCGCGGCCACCGCCGGAAACACCATATATTTT.

The gene calls are TRBV7-2 and TRBJ2-3; 7 nucleotides match TRBD2. Trimming took 5 bases from V and 2 from J; bases not matched to a gene: 7. Germline-derived CDR1 and CDR2 are SGHTA and FQGNSA. CDR3 length equals 15 residues. CDR3 region: CASSLDSGFTDTQYF. CDR3 DNA sequence: TGTGCCAGCAGCCTGGATAGCGGGTTCACAGATACGCAGTATTTT.

At least ten counts were recorded for this clonotype. The rearrangement joins TRBV24-1 to TRBJ2-3; 8 positions match TRBD2. The CDR3 is 15 residues long. V lost 5 bases to trimming and J lost 5 bases; unmatched junction nucleotides: 8. Per the germline V gene, CDR1 is KGHDR and CDR2 is SFDVKD. The CDR3 nucleotides read TGTGCCACCAGTGTGCCGGGACTAGGGGGAGATACGCAGTATTTT. Its translation is CATSVPGLGGDTQYF.

This chain connects TRBV5-1 to TRBJ2-3; D possibly matches TRBD1 or TRBD2 (5 bases each). Germline values: CDR1 SGHRS, CDR2 YFSETQ. The CDR3 loop spans 15 amino acids. Trimming stripped 0 bases from V and 0 bases from J, with 8 bases between. CDR3: CASSLEGRSTDTQYF. The CDR3, as DNA: TGCGCCAGCAGCTTGGAGGGACGGAGCACAGATACGCAGTATTTT.

CDR3 amino acids: CSAHRGNEKLFF. As DNA, the CDR3 is TGCAGTGCTCACAGGGGAAACGAAAAACTGTTTTTT. The gene calls are TRBV20-1 and TRBJ1-4, with 7 bases aligning to TRBD1. Germline V gene lookup returns CDR1 DFQATT and CDR2 SNEGSKA (reference sequence). Trimming removed 5 bases from V and 8 bases from J; junction bases left unmatched: 5. There are 12 residues in the CDR3.